Listed here are 23 T cell receptor beta chains from one sample, sequenced in a study of blood T cell repertoires in COVID-19. Here immunoSEQ multiplex PCR was the method, and the copy in TCRdb shows in-frame clones only, minus some. The table has under 70,000 clones, approximately 81% seen once. The sequenced sample consisted of peripheral blood. The receptors originated from a woman older than 75 with acute or convalescent COVID-19.

This chain connects TRBV10-3 to TRBJ2-7, with 9 bases fitting TRBD2. V trimming: 5 bases; J trimming: 2 bases; junction bases outside the gene matches: 4. The V gene's germline CDR1 is ENHRY and CDR2 SYGVKD. CDR3 size: 14 residues. CDR3: CAISKERGAYEQYF. CDR3 nucleotide sequence: TGTGCCATCAGTAAAGAGCGGGGGGCCTACGAGCAGTACTTC.

The genes are TRBV5-1 and TRBJ2-5, with TRBD2 identical over 7 bases. Germline V CDR1 and CDR2: SGHRS, YFSETQ. The CDR3 has 13 amino acids. The V and J ends lost 2 bases and 3 bases, in that order; junction bases with no gene match: 1. CDR3 nucleotide sequence: TGCGCCAGCAGCTTTGCGGGGGAAGAGACCCAGTACTTC. It yields the protein CASSFAGEETQYF.

The chain links TRBV7-9 to TRBJ2-1, with D unresolved. Germline values: CDR1 SEHNR, CDR2 FQNEAQ (reference sequence). Trimming left V 0 bases short and J 5 bases short, with 11 bases between. The CDR3 sequence is 15 residues long. DNA of the CDR3: TGTGCCAGCAGCTTAGCCCTTCCGGTTAACAATGAGCAGTTCTTC. This translates into CASSLALPVNNEQFF.

This clone appeared a single time. Written as DNA, the CDR3 is TGTGCCAGCAGTTCCCTCGTAGAGGGTGGCTACACCTTC. It specifies CASSSLVEGGYTF. The rearrangement joins TRBV28 to TRBJ1-2; D remains ambiguous. This CDR3 is 13 amino acids long. The V and J ends lost 4 bases and 7 bases respectively, with 13 bases between them. Germline V gene data show CDR1 as MDHEN and CDR2 as SYDVKM.

As concerns this clone: The same CDR3 also results from other DNA sequences found in this sample. The CDR3 protein is CASSQGGRLAGGAEQFF. The CDR3 region has the DNA TGTGCCAGCAGCCAAGGGGGTCGGCTAGCGGGGGGTGCTGAGCAGTTCTTC. V is TRBV3-1 (or the pseudogene TRBV3-2) and J is TRBJ2-1, with 11 bases fitting TRBD2. V dropped 1 base and J dropped 9; count of bases not matched to a gene: 11. From germline, CDR1 is LGHDT and CDR2 YNNKEL (reference sequence). The CDR3 has 17 residues.

The rearrangement links TRBV9 to TRBJ1-5, with TRBD1 matching over 10 bases. The CDR3 is 15 residues long. Germline loops: CDR1 SGDLS, CDR2 YYNGEE. The junction had 2 bases not matched to a gene; V was cut back by 3 bases and J by 2 bases. The CDR3 reads CASSATGGGNQPQHF. In nucleotides, the CDR3 is TGTGCCAGCAGCGCGACAGGGGGCGGCAATCAGCCCCAGCATTTT.

This clone was counted a single time. The V call is TRBV7-2, the J call TRBJ2-3, with 11 nucleotides matching TRBD2. Germline V gene lookup returns CDR1 SGHTA and CDR2 FQGNSA. The V and J ends lost 2 bases and 1 base, in that order; junction bases with no gene match: 8. The CDR3 spans 18 residues. Here the CDR3 DNA reads TGTGCCAGCAGCTTAATCCCTAGCGGGGGGCCGGGCACAGATACGCAGTATTTT. Translation gives CASSLIPSGGPGTDTQYF.

The chain links TRBV2 to TRBJ1-2; no clear D. CDR3 length: 15 residues. Trimming shortened V by 6 bases and J by 4 bases, and 18 bases separated the two germline ends. Germline V lookup: CDR1 SNHLY, CDR2 FYNNEI. In DNA form, the CDR3 reads TGTGCCAGCAGGCCACAGTCCCCGGGAGGCTATGGCTACACCTTC. Its translation is CASRPQSPGGYGYTF.

In its sample, this clone was seen once. The chain recombines TRBV11-3 with TRBJ1-1; the D is unclear. From germline, CDR1 is SGHNT and CDR2 YENEEA. V lost 2 bases and J 1 base, leaving 5 bases between the germline ends. The CDR3 has 13 amino acids. CDR3 sequence reads: CASSLQSNTEAFF. CDR3 DNA sequence: TGTGCCAGCAGCTTACAATCGAACACTGAAGCTTTCTTT.

The chain couples TRBV11-2 to TRBJ1-4; D might be TRBD1 (5 bases). The CDR3 totals 14 residues. Germline V lookup: CDR1 SGHAT, CDR2 FQNNGV. Trimming removed 5 bases from V and 8 bases from J, with 15 bases in between. The CDR3 is CASSGGTGNEKLFF. For the CDR3, the DNA is TGTGCCAGCAGCGGAGGGACCGGTAACGAAAAACTGTTTTTT.

This clone has just one count. V gene TRBV25-1 combines with J gene TRBJ1-2; no reliable D call. Germline CDR1 is MGHDK and CDR2 is SYGVNS. This CDR3 is built from 14 residues. The ends were cut back, 6 bases at V and 5 bases at J, with 16 bases in the middle. CDR3 nucleotides: TGTGCCAGCAGCGCTCCGGGCGGGGTATATGGCTACACCTTC. This sequence encodes CASSAPGGVYGYTF.

The chain is built from TRBV7-8 and TRBJ1-2; perhaps TRBD1 as D (5 bases). CDR1 and CDR2 from the germline V gene are SGHVS and FQNEAQ. The CDR3 is 15 amino acids. V lost 1 base and J lost 8, with 17 bases in between. CDR3 region: CASSLEPRHGGGYTF. The CDR3 DNA sequence: TGTGCCAGCAGCTTAGAACCCCGACACGGGGGAGGCTACACCTTC.

Comment on this clone: Other nucleotide sequences from this sample produce the same CDR3. The genes are TRBV27 and TRBJ1-6; no reliable D call. The CDR3 is made up of 12 amino acids. V gave up 6 bases and J gave up 6 bases, with 6 bases separating them. Germline V gene data show CDR1 as MNHEY and CDR2 as SMNVEV (reference sequence). The CDR3 spells CASSPINSPLHF. As DNA, the CDR3 is TGTGCCAGCAGCCCTATTAATTCACCCCTCCACTTT.

This chain uses TRBV5-8 with TRBJ1-2; D unclear. Looked up from germline, CDR1 is SGHTS and CDR2 is YDEGEE. This CDR3 comprises 13 residues. With 0 bases removed from V and 4 bases from J, the gap between germline ends came to 7 bases. The CDR3 spells CASSLGAPYGYTF. In DNA form, the CDR3 reads TGTGCCAGCAGCTTGGGGGCACCCTATGGCTACACCTTC. The full variable domain, with the rest looked up from reference TRBV5-8 and TRBJ1-2, is EAGVTQSPTHLIKTRGQQATLRCSPISGHTSVYWYQQALGLGLQFLLWYDEGEERNRGNFPPRFSGRQFPNYSSELNVNALELEDSALYLCASSLGAPYGYTFGSGTRLTVV.

This clone showed up just once. This chain joins TRBV7-9 and TRBJ1-2; TRBD1 matches at 12 bases. V trimming: 6 bases; J trimming: 7 bases; junction bases outside the gene matches: 12. Looked up from germline, CDR1 is SEHNR and CDR2 is FQNEAQ (reference sequence). The length of the CDR3 is 16 residues. The CDR3 DNA sequence: TGTGCCAGCAGTCAATTGGGACAGGGGGCGTTTTCTGGCTACACCTTC. It codes for CASSQLGQGAFSGYTF.

CDR3 in amino acids: CASSSPPRGGGPQNTQYF. The CDR3, as DNA: TGTGCCAGCAGCTCCCCTCCTCGGGGCGGGGGACCACAAAATACGCAGTATTTT. The rearrangement links TRBV7-9 to TRBJ2-3; the match to TRBD2 covers 7 bases. CDR3 size: 18 residues. Germline V lookup: CDR1 SEHNR, CDR2 FQNEAQ (reference sequence). V lost 4 bases and J lost 7; bases outside the gene matches: 20.

The rearrangement uses TRBV5-4 and TRBJ1-5, with a possible D match to TRBD1 (5 bases). The CDR3 is 14 amino acids. Germline CDR1 is SGHNT and CDR2 is YYREEE (reference sequence). The V and J ends lost 5 bases and 4 bases respectively, with 13 bases between them. In DNA form, the CDR3 reads TGTGCCAGCAGTGATGGGGGAGGGAATCAGCCCCAGCATTTT. Protein sequence: CASSDGGGNQPQHF.

J is TRBJ2-1 and V is TRBV10-1; 7 positions match TRBD2. V was clipped by 1 base and J by 7 bases; unmatched bases: 7. The CDR3 sequence is 15 residues long. Germline V gives CDR1 WNHNN, CDR2 SYGVQD (reference sequence). The CDR3 loop reads CASSEYQAGKNEQFF. In DNA form, the CDR3 reads TGCGCCAGCAGTGAGTATCAAGCGGGGAAGAATGAGCAGTTCTTC.

The count of this clone is one. V and J are TRBV29-1 and TRBJ1-1; possibly TRBD1 for D (6 bases). Germline CDR1 and CDR2: SQVTM and ANQGSEA. V shed 4 bases and J shed 4 bases, with 13 bases lying between them. The CDR3 runs 13 residues. CDR3 in amino acids: CSVVGRDTTEAFF. The CDR3 nucleotides read TGCAGCGTTGTTGGCAGGGACACCACTGAAGCTTTCTTT.

V gene TRBV30 combines with J gene TRBJ2-3, with D possibly being TRBD2 (6 bases). Germline CDR1 GTSNPN, CDR2 SVGIG (reference sequence). V was clipped by 7 bases and J by 0 bases, with 17 bases between them. The CDR3 loop spans 15 amino acids. The CDR3 DNA follows: TGTGCCTTAGAATTGGGAGGTACAAGCACAGATACGCAGTATTTT. Translating gives CALELGGTSTDTQYF.

V and J are TRBV7-2 and TRBJ1-1; 9 nucleotides align to TRBD1. CDR1 is SGHTA and CDR2 is FQGNSA in the germline V gene. This CDR3 region has 13 residues. Germline trimming cut 6 bases from V and 4 bases from J; bases unmatched to any gene: 3. The CDR3 bases are TGTGCCAGCAGTAAGGACAGGGGCACTGAAGCTTTCTTT. Protein product: CASSKDRGTEAFF.

This chain joins TRBV4-2 and TRBJ2-7, with TRBD1 identical over 7 bases. The CDR3 is 13 amino acids. Germline values: CDR1 LGHNA, CDR2 YNFKEQ. V was pared by 4 bases and J by 5 bases, with 5 bases of the junction left unmatched. CDR3 in amino acids: CASSLDRLDEQYF. In nucleotides, the CDR3 is TGTGCCAGCAGCCTGGACAGGTTGGACGAGCAGTACTTC.

The chain has TRBV6-5 and TRBJ1-1, with 7 bases lining up with TRBD1. CDR1 MNHEY and CDR2 SVGAGI come from the germline V gene. J gave up 1 base and V 6 bases, and 5 bases lay outside the gene matches. CDR3 length: 14 amino acids. This chain's CDR3 is CASRGGRGNTEAFF. CDR3 sequence (DNA): TGTGCCAGCAGAGGGGGCAGGGGGAACACTGAAGCTTTCTTT.